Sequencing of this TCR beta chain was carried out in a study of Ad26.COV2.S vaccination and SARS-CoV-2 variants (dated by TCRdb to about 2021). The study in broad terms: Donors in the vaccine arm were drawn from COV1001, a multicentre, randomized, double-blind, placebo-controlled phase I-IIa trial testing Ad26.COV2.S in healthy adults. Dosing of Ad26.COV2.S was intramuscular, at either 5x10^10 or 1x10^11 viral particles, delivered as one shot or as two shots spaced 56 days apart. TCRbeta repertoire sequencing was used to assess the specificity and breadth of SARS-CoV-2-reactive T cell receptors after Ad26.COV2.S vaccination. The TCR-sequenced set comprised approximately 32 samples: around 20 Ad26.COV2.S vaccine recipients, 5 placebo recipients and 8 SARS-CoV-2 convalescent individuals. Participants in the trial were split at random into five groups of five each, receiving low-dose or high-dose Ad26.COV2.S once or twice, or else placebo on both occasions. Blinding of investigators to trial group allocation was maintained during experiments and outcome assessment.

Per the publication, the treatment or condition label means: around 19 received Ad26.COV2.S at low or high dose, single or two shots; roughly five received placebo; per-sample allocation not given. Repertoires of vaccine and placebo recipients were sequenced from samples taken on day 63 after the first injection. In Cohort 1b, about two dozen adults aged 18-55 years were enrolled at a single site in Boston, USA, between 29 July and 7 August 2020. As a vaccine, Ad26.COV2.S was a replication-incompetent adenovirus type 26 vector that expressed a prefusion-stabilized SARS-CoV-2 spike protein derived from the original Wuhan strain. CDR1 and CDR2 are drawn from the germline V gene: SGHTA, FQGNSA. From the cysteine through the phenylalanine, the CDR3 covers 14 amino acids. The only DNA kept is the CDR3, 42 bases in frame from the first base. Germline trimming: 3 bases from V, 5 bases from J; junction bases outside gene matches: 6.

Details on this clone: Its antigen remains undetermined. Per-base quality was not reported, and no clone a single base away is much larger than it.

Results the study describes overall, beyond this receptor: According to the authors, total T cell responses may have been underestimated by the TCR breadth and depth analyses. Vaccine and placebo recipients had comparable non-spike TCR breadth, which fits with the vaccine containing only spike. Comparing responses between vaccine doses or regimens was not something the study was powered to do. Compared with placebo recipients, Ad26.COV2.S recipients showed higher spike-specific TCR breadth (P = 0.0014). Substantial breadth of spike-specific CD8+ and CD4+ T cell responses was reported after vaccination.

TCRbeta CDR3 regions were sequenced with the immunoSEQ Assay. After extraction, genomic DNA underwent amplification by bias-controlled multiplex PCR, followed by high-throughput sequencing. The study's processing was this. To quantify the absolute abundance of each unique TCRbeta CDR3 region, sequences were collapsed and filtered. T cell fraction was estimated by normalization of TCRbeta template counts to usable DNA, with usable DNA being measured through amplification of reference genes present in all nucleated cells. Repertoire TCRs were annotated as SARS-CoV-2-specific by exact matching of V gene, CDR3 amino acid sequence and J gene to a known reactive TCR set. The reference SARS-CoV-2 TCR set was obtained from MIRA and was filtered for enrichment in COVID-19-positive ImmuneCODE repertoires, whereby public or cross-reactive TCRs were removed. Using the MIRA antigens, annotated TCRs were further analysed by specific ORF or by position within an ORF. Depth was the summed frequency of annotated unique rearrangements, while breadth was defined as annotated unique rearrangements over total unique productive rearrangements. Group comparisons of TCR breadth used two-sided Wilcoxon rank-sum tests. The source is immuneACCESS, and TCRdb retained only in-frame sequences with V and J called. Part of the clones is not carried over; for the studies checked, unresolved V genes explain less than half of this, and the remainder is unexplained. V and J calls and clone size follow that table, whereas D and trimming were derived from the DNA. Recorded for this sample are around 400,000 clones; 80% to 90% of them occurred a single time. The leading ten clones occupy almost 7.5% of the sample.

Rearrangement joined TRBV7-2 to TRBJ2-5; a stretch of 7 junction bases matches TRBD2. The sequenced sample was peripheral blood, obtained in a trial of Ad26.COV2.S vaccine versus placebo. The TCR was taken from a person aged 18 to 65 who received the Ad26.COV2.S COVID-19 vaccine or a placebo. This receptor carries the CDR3 CASSFPGLRETQYF. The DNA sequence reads TGTGCCAGCAGCTTTCCGGGACTACGGGAGACCCAGTACTTC. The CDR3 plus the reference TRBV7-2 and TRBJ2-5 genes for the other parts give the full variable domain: GAGVSQSPSNKVTEKGKDVELRCDPISGHTALYWYRQSLGQGLEFLIYFQGNSAPDKSGLPSDRFSAERTGGSVSTLTIQRTQQEDSAVYLCASSFPGLRETQYFGPGTRLLVL.